Each of the 31 T cell receptor beta chains below was sequenced from the same sample in a study of metastatic and nonmetastatic thyroid tumors. TCRdb recomputed clones from the PCR reads via MiXCR. The table includes fewer than 5,500 clones, 35% to 45% detected once. Each patient went into thyroid surgery without having received any treatment. Sequenced input: adjacent normal tissue. These receptors all come from a male donor with papillary thyroid cancer or a benign thyroid nodule (not recorded which). Some clones in this sample may be carry-over from other donors' samples.

The V call is TRBV20-1, the J call TRBJ2-1; D gene uncertain. The CDR3 runs to 13 residues. V dropped 5 bases and J dropped 3 bases, with 11 bases sitting between them. CDR1 is DFQATT and CDR2 is SNEGSKA in the germline V gene (reference sequence). For the CDR3, the DNA is TGCAGTGCTGAAGACCCAATCTACAATGAGCAGTTCTTC. Protein product: CSAEDPIYNEQFF.

This chain joins TRBV11-1 and TRBJ1-6; D is undetermined. V was clipped by 1 base and J by 9 bases, with 16 bases between them. The CDR3 has 16 amino acids. Per the germline V gene, CDR1 is SGHAT and CDR2 is FQDESV (reference sequence). As DNA, the CDR3 is TGTGCCAGCAGCTTAGGAGGCTGGGGAGGTACTTCACCCCTCCACTTT. It yields the protein CASSLGGWGGTSPLHF.

This chain connects TRBV6-6 to TRBJ1-5; D not certain. In germline, CDR1 is MNHNY, CDR2 SVGAGI (reference sequence). There are 14 residues in the CDR3. V lost 2 bases to trimming and J lost 0 bases, with 5 bases between them. CDR3 sequence (DNA): TGTGCCAGCAGTTACCGGTATAGCAATCAGCCCCAGCATTTT. Translating gives CASSYRYSNQPQHF.

CDR3 in DNA: TGTGCCAGTAGTATTTCTCGATCACCCCTCCACTTT. It specifies CASSISRSPLHF. This chain links TRBV19 with TRBJ1-6; D is unclear. V was trimmed by 3 bases and J by 10 bases, leaving 7 bases between them. The CDR3 loop spans 12 amino acids. Per germline, CDR1 LNHDA and CDR2 SQIVND (reference sequence).

In its sample, this clone was seen a few times. The rearrangement joins TRBV12-3 or TRBV12-4 to TRBJ1-2; D gene unclear. Trimming took 7 bases from V and 3 from J, leaving 9 bases between them. The CDR3 consists of 12 residues. The CDR3 here is CASIREDYGYTF. The DNA of the CDR3 is TGTGCCAGCATAAGGGAGGACTATGGCTACACCTTC.

This clone was counted a few times. In the same sample, other DNA sequences code for this CDR3. Here the CDR3 DNA reads TGTGCCAGCAGTTTAACTCGGGAAATTGGGGTGTACACTGAAGCTTTCTTT. This encodes CASSLTREIGVYTEAFF. The chain has TRBV2 and TRBJ1-1; D uncertain. Trimming stripped 5 bases from V and 3 bases from J, with 22 bases between. Germline V lookup: CDR1 SNHLY, CDR2 FYNNEI. The CDR3 consists of 17 residues.

By sample fraction, this clone is medium-sized. This clone may be a read error of a much larger clone one base away. DNA of the CDR3: TGTGCCAGCAGCTCGAGACTAGTTACTAGCGGGGACGAGCAGTACTTC. Its translation: CASSSRLVTSGDEQYF. This sequence joins TRBV9 and TRBJ2-7; TRBD2 aligns across 10 bases. J gave up 5 bases and V 4 bases, and 12 bases lay outside the gene matches. The length of the CDR3 is 16 residues. Germline V gene data show CDR1 as SGDLS and CDR2 as YYNGEE. Looking up the rest from reference TRBV9 and TRBJ2-7 gives the full variable domain: DSGVTQTPKHLITATGQRVTLRCSPRSGDLSVYWYQQSLDQGLQFLIQYYNGEERAKGNILERFSAQQFPDLHSELNLSSLELGDSALYFCASSSRLVTSGDEQYFGPGTRLTVT.

The chain combines TRBV20-1 with TRBJ2-7, with TRBD1 as a possible D gene (8 bases). Germline values: CDR1 DFQATT, CDR2 SNEGSKA (reference sequence). V was pared by 2 bases and J by 6 bases, with 17 bases between. This CDR3 region has 14 residues. CDR3 nucleotides: TGCAGTGCTAGACCCCCGGACAGGGAGGGCGAGCAGTACTTC. Its protein product is CSARPPDREGEQYF.

This clone has only a few counts. V gene TRBV12-3 or TRBV12-4 combines with J gene TRBJ2-2; D may be TRBD2 (7 bases). Trimming removed 5 bases at V and 10 bases at J, with 14 bases between. The length of the CDR3 is 13 residues. CDR3 amino acids: CASSPAGAVELFF. The DNA for the CDR3 is TGTGCCAGCAGTCCGGCGGGGGCCGTGGAGCTGTTTTTT.

This clone came up a few times. V is TRBV19 and J is TRBJ1-2, with 11 positions matching TRBD1. This CDR3 contains 15 residues. The ends lost 10 bases at V and 6 bases at J; junction bases unmatched: 13. CDR1 is LNHDA and CDR2 is SQIVND in the germline V gene (reference sequence). The CDR3 is CATLVGTGGRDGYTF. Written as DNA, the CDR3 is TGTGCCACCCTGGTGGGGACAGGGGGGAGAGATGGCTACACCTTC.

This clone was counted between two and nine times. The V gene is TRBV6-1, the J gene TRBJ2-7; TRBD1 aligns across 9 bases. Germline V gene lookup returns CDR1 MNHNS and CDR2 SASEGT. The V and J ends lost 7 bases and 8 bases, in that order; junction bases with no gene match: 15. This CDR3 region has 15 residues. CDR3 nucleotide sequence: TGTGCCAGCACCAAAAAACCGGGACAGGGCAGCCAGCAGTACTTC. It translates to CASTKKPGQGSQQYF.

This clone was found a few times. The CDR3 spells CASSETGEGTEAFF. The CDR3 coding sequence is TGTGCCAGCAGTGAGACAGGGGAGGGCACTGAAGCTTTCTTT. V and J are TRBV28 and TRBJ1-1; 8 bases are shared with TRBD1. The CDR3 runs 14 residues. The ends lost 5 bases at V and 4 bases at J; junction bases unmatched: 6. Looked up from germline, CDR1 is MDHEN and CDR2 is SYDVKM. The complete variable domain, with remaining parts taken from reference TRBV28 and TRBJ1-1, reads DVKVTQSSRYLVKRTGEKVFLECVQDMDHENMFWYRQDPGLGLRLIYFSYDVKMKEKGDIPEGYSVSREKKERFSLILESASTNQTSMYLCASSETGEGTEAFFGQGTRLTVV.

The rearrangement links TRBV18 to TRBJ2-7, with D hard to call. In germline, CDR1 is KGHSH, CDR2 LQKENI. V lost 6 bases and J lost 3, with 12 bases in between. The CDR3 loop spans 13 amino acids. CDR3 sequence: CASSRLRSYEQYF. CDR3 in DNA: TGTGCCAGCTCCCGCCTAAGAAGCTACGAGCAGTACTTC. Based on the CDR3 plus reference TRBV18 and TRBJ2-7, the full variable domain is NAGVMQNPRHLVRRRGQEARLRCSPMKGHSHVYWYRQLPEEGLKFMVYLQKENIIDESGMPKERFSAEFPKEGPSILRIQQVVRGDSAAYFCASSRLRSYEQYFGPGTRLTVT.

This clone was observed a handful of times. The chain combines TRBV7-9 with TRBJ1-1; weak D call: TRBD1 (5 bases). The germline V gene has CDR1 SEHNR and CDR2 FQNEAQ (reference sequence). This CDR3 has 12 residues. Trimming took 3 bases from V and 10 from J, leaving 12 bases between them. The CDR3 coding sequence is TGTGCCAGCAGCTTCAGGGAAGCAGGAGCTTTCTTT. Translating gives CASSFREAGAFF.

The sample holds a few counts of this clone. The rearrangement joins TRBV27 to TRBJ1-2; D gene uncertain. CDR3 length: 13 residues. Germline values: CDR1 MNHEY, CDR2 SMNVEV (reference sequence). Deletions cut 3 bases from V and 2 bases from J, with 7 bases between. The CDR3 nucleotides read TGTGCCAGCAGTTTTGGAGAGAACTATGGCTACACCTTC. Its protein product is CASSFGENYGYTF.

This clone was found once. This chain links TRBV5-1 with TRBJ2-6; D gene ambiguous. The CDR3 sequence is 14 residues long. In germline, CDR1 is SGHRS, CDR2 YFSETQ. V was clipped by 1 base and J by 0 bases, with 2 bases between them. As DNA, the CDR3 is TGCGCCAGCAGCTTGTTCTCTGGGGCCAACGTCCTGACTTTC. This gives the protein CASSLFSGANVLTF.

The chain joins TRBV28 to TRBJ2-7; D possibly corresponds to TRBD1 (5 bases). This CDR3 contains 13 residues. Trimming cost V 4 bases and J 3 bases, with 10 bases left between them. Germline V gene sequence: CDR1 MDHEN, CDR2 SYDVKM. CDR3 coding DNA: TGTGCCAGCAGTTCCAGGGTTAGCTACGAGCAGTACTTC. It specifies CASSSRVSYEQYF.

This chain links TRBV20-1 with TRBJ2-1, with 8 bases that match TRBD2. Per the germline V gene, CDR1 is DFQATT and CDR2 is SNEGSKA (reference sequence). The trim removed 0 bases at V and 2 bases at J, leaving 3 bases unmatched. This CDR3 has 15 amino acids. Written as DNA, the CDR3 is TGCAGTGCTAGAGATGGGACTAGGCCCTACAATGAGCAGTTCTTC. This gives the protein CSARDGTRPYNEQFF.

The rearrangement links TRBV7-8 to TRBJ1-1; unclear D gene. The CDR3 spans 17 residues. CDR1 and CDR2 from the germline V gene are SGHVS and FQNEAQ. Trimming left V 1 base short and J 3 bases short, with 18 bases between. The CDR3 sequence is CASSLVFTRDRHTEAFF. The CDR3 DNA is TGTGCCAGCAGCTTAGTGTTTACAAGGGATAGACACACTGAAGCTTTCTTT.

This clone was observed a handful of times. V is TRBV27 and J is TRBJ2-3; TRBD2 agrees at 7 bases. The CDR3 is 13 amino acids. V trimming: 8 bases; J trimming: 4 bases; junction bases outside the gene matches: 6. Looked up from germline, CDR1 is MNHEY and CDR2 is SMNVEV (reference sequence). CDR3: CASFAGASDTQYF. In nucleotides, the CDR3 is TGTGCCAGCTTTGCGGGAGCTTCAGATACGCAGTATTTT.

The rearrangement joins TRBV6-2 or TRBV6-3 to TRBJ2-7; no clear D. The CDR3 contains 13 residues. Trimming stripped 0 bases from V and 2 bases from J, with 5 bases between. Germline V gene lookup returns CDR1 MNHEY and CDR2 SVGEGT. CDR3 DNA: TGTGCCAGCAGTTACTCAGGGCCCTACGAGCAGTACTTC. This codes for CASSYSGPYEQYF.

This clone has a handful of counts. The chain has TRBV9 and TRBJ2-7; 9 bases map to TRBD2. The CDR3 is made up of 18 amino acids. The germline V gene encodes CDR1 SGDLS and CDR2 YYNGEE. Losses at the gene ends were 4 bases for V and 2 bases for J; bases not matched to a gene: 16. This CDR3 is CASSSGLVTSGQTYEQYF. CDR3 in DNA: TGTGCCAGCAGCTCGGGACTAGTTACTAGCGGGCAAACCTACGAGCAGTACTTC.

A note on this clone: At one boundary the junction diverges from the germline segment, which might be a read error. The genes are TRBV18 and TRBJ2-5, with a possible D match to TRBD2 (6 bases). Germline CDR1 and CDR2: KGHSH and LQKENI. The CDR3 is made up of 15 amino acids. CDR3 in amino acids: CASSPDLASRETQYF. In DNA form, the CDR3 reads TGTGCCAGCTCACCGGACCTAGCGTCTCGAGAGACACAGTACTTC.

This clone was counted a few times. The genes are TRBV24-1 and TRBJ2-5; possibly TRBD2 for D (7 bases). CDR3 length: 15 amino acids. V was shortened by 3 bases and J by 1 base, with 11 bases between the two germline ends. CDR1 and CDR2 from the germline V gene are KGHDR and SFDVKD. The CDR3 DNA follows: TGTGCCACCAGTGATCGGCGGGGGCTCCAAGAGACCCAGTACTTC. This codes for CATSDRRGLQETQYF.

This clone was observed a few times. This chain connects TRBV20-1 to TRBJ2-2; D not certain. CDR3 size: 14 residues. V was shortened by 6 bases and J by 1 base, with 12 bases between the two germline ends. Germline values: CDR1 DFQATT, CDR2 SNEGSKA (reference sequence). The CDR3 region has the DNA TGCAGTGCCCCCTACGCGCGGAACACCGGGGAGCTGTTTTTT. Protein product: CSAPYARNTGELFF.

This clone has just a few counts. V gene TRBV19 combines with J gene TRBJ1-1, with 10 bases aligning to TRBD1. The CDR3 contains 15 residues. The junction had 14 bases not matched to a gene; V was cut back by 10 bases and J by 6 bases. Germline V lookup: CDR1 LNHDA, CDR2 SQIVND (reference sequence). This CDR3 is CATKKIGQGVPEAFF. Written as DNA, the CDR3 is TGTGCCACCAAGAAAATCGGACAGGGGGTCCCTGAAGCTTTCTTT. Full variable domain (rest looked up from reference TRBV19 and TRBJ1-1): DGGITQSPKYLFRKEGQNVTLSCEQNLNHDAMYWYRQDPGQGLRLIYYSQIVNDFQKGDIAEGYSVSREKKESFPLTVTSAQKNPTAFYLCATKKIGQGVPEAFFGQGTRLTVV.

This chain connects TRBV5-1 to TRBJ1-6; 7 bases match TRBD1. Trimming at V came to 1 base and at J to 4 bases, leaving 2 bases not matched to a gene. Germline CDR1 is SGHRS and CDR2 is YFSETQ. This CDR3 is built from 15 residues. CDR3 region: CASSLSGQYNSPLHF. CDR3 nucleotide sequence: TGCGCCAGCAGCTTGTCGGGACAGTATAATTCACCCCTCCACTTT. Together with reference TRBV5-1 and TRBJ1-6, the CDR3 gives the full variable domain: KAGVTQTPRYLIKTRGQQVTLSCSPISGHRSVSWYQQTPGQGLQFLFEYFSETQRNKGNFPGRFSGRQFSNSRSEMNVSTLELGDSALYLCASSLSGQYNSPLHFGNGTRLTVT.

J is TRBJ2-1 and V is TRBV24-1; 16 bases map to TRBD2. V lost 3 bases, J lost 6 bases, and 10 bases stayed unmatched. In germline, CDR1 is KGHDR, CDR2 SFDVKD. The CDR3 is 19 amino acids. The CDR3 DNA reads TGTGCCACCAGTGATACCGGGACTAGCGGGAGGGCCAGGCTCAATGAGCAGTTCTTC. As protein: CATSDTGTSGRARLNEQFF.

V and J are TRBV5-1 and TRBJ1-6, with TRBD1 matching over 7 bases. Unmatched junction bases numbered 10, after V lost 0 bases and J lost 7 bases. Germline assignment: CDR1 SGHRS and CDR2 YFSETQ. The CDR3 is 17 amino acids. The DNA of the CDR3 is TGCGCCAGCAGCTTGGGAACCCAGGGGGTAGGGAATTCACCCCTCCACTTT. It is translated as CASSLGTQGVGNSPLHF.

This clone was detected only a few times. This chain links TRBV24-1 with TRBJ2-3; a weak D match, TRBD1 (5 bases). The CDR3 sequence is 14 residues long. Germline CDR1 and CDR2: KGHDR and SFDVKD. Trimming took 4 bases from V and 10 from J, leaving 17 bases between them. The DNA for the CDR3 is TGTGCCACCAGTGAGGGCAGGGCATCGAAGCCGCAGTATTTT. This translates into CATSEGRASKPQYF.

This clone was picked up a small number of times. This chain uses TRBV6-2 or TRBV6-3 with TRBJ1-5, with unresolved D. Germline V gene lookup returns CDR1 MNHEY and CDR2 SVGEGT. This CDR3 region has 15 residues. Between the trimmed V and J ends, which lost 4 bases and 0 bases, there was a span of 10 bases. In nucleotides, the CDR3 is TGTGCCAGCAGTTCCCTAGTGTATAGCAATCAGCCCCAGCATTTT. It is translated as CASSSLVYSNQPQHF.